Reported below is one T cell receptor (beta chain). What it binds is not known. The data stem from a study of radiotherapy plus CTLA-4 blockade in lung cancer. The study, taken as a whole, reports: Clones derived from tumor TCRs expanded in blood after radiotherapy plus ipilimumab.

The method was immunoSEQ multiplex PCR; TCRdb's version includes in-frame clones alone and lacks a portion of them. In the table there are roughly 53,000 clones, 84% of which are singletons. The sequences come from peripheral blood, collected from a patient treated with radiotherapy plus ipilimumab. The TCR sequence derives from a human donor with non-small cell lung cancer whose response to radiotherapy plus ipilimumab could not be evaluated.

CDR3 amino acids: CASSSGQGAGGYTF. CDR3 nucleotide sequence: TGTGCCAGCAGTTCCGGACAGGGGGCAGGTGGCTACACCTTC. The chain couples TRBV6-6 to TRBJ1-2, with 11 bases lining up with TRBD1. Germline V gene sequence: CDR1 MNHNY, CDR2 SVGAGI (reference sequence). V shed 4 bases, J shed 7 bases, and the junction held 5 bases outside the gene matches. The CDR3 has 14 residues.